The sequence of this TCR beta chain was determined in a study of T cells in localized non-small cell lung cancer. General observations from the study: Compared with tumor, uninvolved adjacent lung displayed greater T cell clonality, ranking highest overall. Elevated blood T cell density was associated with longer overall survival.

With 2 bases clipped from V and 7 bases from J, the junction kept 8 bases outside the gene matches. There are 16 residues in the CDR3. A note on this clone: Its target is not known.

The method was immunoSEQ multiplex PCR; TCRdb's version includes in-frame clones alone and lacks a portion of them. The table shows about 39,000 clones, with around 79% occurring only once. V gene TRBV23-1 combines with J gene TRBJ1-2; 12 bases fit TRBD1. TRBV23-1 is recorded as an ORF, its role being uncertain. This specimen was PBMCs, taken before any cancer treatment. The TCR comes from a woman aged 40 to 75 with stage II squamous cell lung carcinoma. The CDR3 here is CASSQPGQGAASGYTF. DNA of the CDR3: TGCGCCAGCAGTCAACCGGGACAGGGGGCGGCGAGTGGCTACACCTTC.